A single sample is the source of the 24 T cell receptor beta chains below, sequenced in a study of Ad26.COV2.S vaccination and SARS-CoV-2 variants. The treatment was: around 19 received Ad26.COV2.S at low or high dose, single or two shots; roughly five received placebo; per-sample allocation not given. Collection of samples fell on day 63 after the first vaccine or placebo injection. Profiling relied on immunoSEQ multiplex PCR, and the TCRdb table lists in-frame clones only, not all of them. The repertoire consists of about 330,000 clones, with roughly 90% occurring once and the leading ten covering approximately 5%. The sample consisted of peripheral blood, taken in a trial of Ad26.COV2.S vaccine versus placebo. These receptors all come from a person aged 18 to 59 who received the Ad26.COV2.S COVID-19 vaccine or a placebo.

The rearrangement uses TRBV3-1 (or the pseudogene TRBV3-2) and TRBJ2-7; 8 positions agree with TRBD2. The length of the CDR3 is 15 residues. Germline lookup yields CDR1 LGHDT and CDR2 YNNKEL (reference sequence). V shed 4 bases, J shed 2 bases, and the junction held 7 bases outside the gene matches. The CDR3, as DNA: TGTGCCAGCAGCCCCTCAGCGGGAGCCGCCTACGAGCAGTACTTC. As protein: CASSPSAGAAYEQYF.

V usage is TRBV13 and J usage is TRBJ1-1; no reliable D call. The CDR3 runs 13 residues. V lost 3 bases and J lost 3, with 8 bases in between. Looked up from germline, CDR1 is PRHDT and CDR2 is FYEKMQ (reference sequence). CDR3 in DNA: TGTGCCAGCAGCTTTAAGTTCCACACTGAAGCTTTCTTT. The encoded protein is CASSFKFHTEAFF.

The chain combines TRBV3-1 (or the pseudogene TRBV3-2) with TRBJ1-6; D is perhaps TRBD1 (5 bases). The germline V gene encodes CDR1 LGHDT and CDR2 YNNKEL (reference sequence). The CDR3 spans 15 residues. Trimming cost V 0 bases and J 13 bases, with 16 bases left between them. The DNA for the CDR3 is TGTGCCAGCAGCCAAGAAGGGCAGGGATCTGGTCCCCTCCACTTT. Protein: CASSQEGQGSGPLHF.

There are many counts of this clone. The chain is built from TRBV6-2 or TRBV6-3 and TRBJ1-2, with D uncertain. The V end was cut by 5 bases, the J end by 1 base, with 14 bases between. This CDR3 has 15 residues. Germline V CDR1 and CDR2: MNHEY, SVGEGT. The DNA for the CDR3 is TGTGCCAGCAGTAGACGAGCTCCCGATAACTATGGCTACACCTTC. Translated: CASSRRAPDNYGYTF.

This CDR3 is CASSFGSETQYF. CDR3 in DNA: TGTGCCAGCAGTTTTGGGTCAGAGACCCAGTACTTC. The chain couples TRBV12-3 or TRBV12-4 to TRBJ2-5, with D unclear. CDR3 size: 12 residues. Trimming took off 3 bases at V and 4 bases at J, with 6 bases between the two ends.

V gene TRBV11-2 combines with J gene TRBJ2-5, with D perhaps TRBD1 (6 bases). The V gene lost 5 bases and the J gene lost 5 bases, with 18 bases spanning the gap. Germline CDR1 SGHAT, CDR2 FQNNGV. The CDR3 sequence is 15 residues long. DNA of the CDR3: TGTGCCAGCAGCCCTGCCTGGGGGCAAGGGGAGACCCAGTACTTC. It encodes CASSPAWGQGETQYF.

This clone came up a few times. The chain recombines TRBV6-2 or TRBV6-3 with TRBJ2-3; D not certain. Germline CDR1 and CDR2: MNHEY and SVGEGT. The germline V and J ends were trimmed by 6 bases and 5 bases, with 9 bases remaining between them. The CDR3 totals 12 residues. CDR3: CASSPTEDTQYF. CDR3 in DNA: TGTGCCAGCAGCCCCACGGAAGATACGCAGTATTTT.

CDR3 protein: CASSTAGTDQPQHF. CDR3 nucleotide sequence: TGTGCCAGTAGTACCGCTGGGACAGATCAGCCCCAGCATTTT. The genes are TRBV19 and TRBJ1-5; 7 nucleotides line up with TRBD1. Germline V gene sequence: CDR1 LNHDA, CDR2 SQIVND (reference sequence). V was clipped by 4 bases and J by 5 bases; unmatched bases: 5. This CDR3 is 14 amino acids long. The complete variable domain, with remaining parts taken from reference TRBV19 and TRBJ1-5, reads DGGITQSPKYLFRKEGQNVTLSCEQNLNHDAMYWYRQDPGQGLRLIYYSQIVNDFQKGDIAEGYSVSREKKESFPLTVTSAQKNPTAFYLCASSTAGTDQPQHFGDGTRLSIL.

Turning to this clone: The junction shows a germline mismatch at one end, possibly a read error. The chain employs TRBV13 and TRBJ2-3, with D perhaps matching TRBD2 (7 bases). From germline, CDR1 is PRHDT and CDR2 FYEKMQ (reference sequence). The CDR3 spans 13 residues. CDR3 nucleotide sequence: TGTGCCACCAGCGCGGAGGGGGGGGAATCGCAGTATTTT. It yields the protein CATSAEGGESQYF.

This clone showed up just once. The CDR3 DNA is TGTGCCACCAGCGGGACAGTTAGCAATCAGCCCCAGCATTTT. It encodes CATSGTVSNQPQHF. The chain joins TRBV15 to TRBJ1-5, with 7 bases lining up with TRBD1. This CDR3 is built from 14 residues. Per germline, CDR1 LNHNV and CDR2 YYDKDF (reference sequence). V lost 5 bases and J lost 0; bases outside the gene matches: 1. Drawing the rest from reference TRBV15 and TRBJ1-5, the complete variable domain is DAMVIQNPRYQVTQFGKPVTLSCSQTLNHNVMYWYQQKSSQAPKLLFHYYDKDFNNEADTPDNFQSRRPNTSFCFLDIRSPGLGDTAMYLCATSGTVSNQPQHFGDGTRLSIL.

The chain uses TRBV27 and TRBJ2-7; D ambiguous. The germline CDR1 and CDR2 sequences are MNHEY and SMNVEV (reference sequence). The CDR3 sequence is 17 residues long. V dropped 3 bases and J dropped 4 bases, with 22 bases sitting between them. The CDR3 is CASSFRAVRRQLYEQYF. Here the CDR3 DNA reads TGTGCCAGCAGTTTCCGGGCAGTTCGCCGGCAACTTTACGAGCAGTACTTC.

The chain carries TRBV4-3 and TRBJ2-1, with 9 bases aligning to TRBD2. The CDR3 loop spans 16 amino acids. After removal of 4 bases from V and 4 bases from J, the junction contained 8 bases not matched to a gene. CDR1 is LGHNA and CDR2 is YSLEER in the germline V gene. This chain's CDR3 is CASSRPTSGRYNEQFF. CDR3 in DNA: TGCGCCAGCAGCCGCCCGACTAGCGGCCGATACAATGAGCAGTTCTTC.

This sequence joins TRBV4-1 and TRBJ1-1; 8 nucleotides agree with TRBD1. There are 15 residues in the CDR3. From germline, CDR1 is MGHRA and CDR2 YSYEKL. The ends lost 4 bases at V and 1 base at J; junction bases unmatched: 5. The CDR3 sequence: CASSRPQGANTEAFF. In DNA form, the CDR3 reads TGCGCCAGCAGCCGACCTCAGGGGGCGAACACTGAAGCTTTCTTT.

This sequence joins TRBV15 and TRBJ2-7, with D possibly TRBD2 on 5 matching bases. The CDR3 consists of 16 residues. The germline gives CDR1 LNHNV, CDR2 YYDKDF (reference sequence). V was shortened by 1 base and J by 2 bases, with 15 bases between the two germline ends. CDR3 residues: CATSRGQVLTTYEQYF. In nucleotides, the CDR3 is TGTGCCACCAGCAGAGGCCAGGTATTGACTACCTACGAGCAGTACTTC.

Details on this clone: Different DNA sequences within this sample yield the same CDR3. This chain joins TRBV18 and TRBJ1-4; 9 bases align to TRBD1. Germline V lookup: CDR1 KGHSH, CDR2 LQKENI. This CDR3 contains 14 residues. The J segment lost 8 bases and the V segment lost 3 bases, leaving 4 bases of the junction unmatched. The chain's CDR3 is CASSPGQGNEKLFF. In nucleotides, the CDR3 is TGTGCCAGCTCACCGGGACAGGGAAACGAAAAACTGTTTTTT. Using reference TRBV18 and TRBJ1-4 for the parts outside the CDR3, the full variable domain is NAGVMQNPRHLVRRRGQEARLRCSPMKGHSHVYWYRQLPEEGLKFMVYLQKENIIDESGMPKERFSAEFPKEGPSILRIQQVVRGDSAAYFCASSPGQGNEKLFFGSGTQLSVL.

This clone has only one observation. V usage is TRBV28 and J usage is TRBJ2-7, with a tentative D call TRBD1 (5 bases). Trimming removed 5 bases from V and 2 bases from J, with 19 bases in between. CDR3 length equals 16 residues. CDR1 is MDHEN, CDR2 SYDVKM, per germline. The CDR3 sequence: CASSRVQGEFPYEQYV. CDR3 in DNA: TGTGCCAGCAGTCGAGTCCAGGGTGAGTTCCCCTACGAGCAGTACGTC.

This sequence joins TRBV28 and TRBJ2-1; no firm D call. CDR1 and CDR2 from the germline V gene are MDHEN and SYDVKM. The CDR3 length is 14 residues. V lost 2 bases to trimming and J lost 4 bases, with 9 bases between them. The CDR3 sequence is CASSLDFLYNEQFF. The CDR3 coding sequence is TGTGCCAGCAGTTTAGACTTCCTGTACAATGAGCAGTTCTTC.

CDR3 sequence reads: CASSSRFTDTQYF. CDR3 coding DNA: TGCGCCAGCAGCTCAAGGTTCACAGATACGCAGTATTTT. The chain combines TRBV4-3 with TRBJ2-3; D is undetermined. The CDR3 has 13 amino acids. The germline V and J ends were trimmed by 5 bases and 2 bases, with 8 bases remaining between them. Germline-derived CDR1 and CDR2 are LGHNA and YSLEER.

The rearrangement joins TRBV6-2 or TRBV6-3 to TRBJ1-2; maybe TRBD1 (6 bases). Germline V gene lookup returns CDR1 MNHEY and CDR2 SVGEGT. The CDR3 covers 15 residues. With 2 bases removed from V and 6 bases from J, the gap between germline ends came to 16 bases. CDR3: CASSYPLDSRDGYTF. DNA of the CDR3: TGTGCCAGCAGTTACCCACTGGACAGTAGAGATGGCTACACCTTC.

This sequence joins TRBV4-1 and TRBJ1-1; weak D call: TRBD1 (6 bases). Germline V CDR1 and CDR2: MGHRA, YSYEKL. The CDR3 is made up of 17 amino acids. V was clipped by 3 bases and J by 4 bases, with 21 bases between them. CDR3 nucleotide sequence: TGCGCCAGCAGCCAGCTTCCAGGGTTGGAAGGGGGCACTGAAGCTTTCTTT. Translated, it gives CASSQLPGLEGGTEAFF.

V is TRBV6-4 and J is TRBJ2-1; 12 bases fit TRBD1. V was pared by 2 bases and J by 7 bases, with 3 bases of the junction left unmatched. The germline V gene encodes CDR1 MRHNA and CDR2 SNTAGT. This CDR3 has 15 amino acids. The CDR3 loop is CASSDRDRGRNEQFF. In nucleotides, the CDR3 is TGTGCCAGCAGTGACCGGGACAGGGGGCGTAATGAGCAGTTCTTC.

In this sample, this clone turned up once. The gene calls are TRBV7-6 and TRBJ2-3, with 7 nucleotides matching TRBD2. V lost 2 bases to trimming and J lost 0 bases; unmatched junction nucleotides: 5. The CDR3 covers 16 residues. The germline V gene encodes CDR1 SGHVS and CDR2 FNYEAQ. CDR3 in amino acids: CASSLSGLVSTDTQYF. The CDR3 nucleotides read TGTGCCAGCAGCTTAAGTGGACTAGTTAGCACAGATACGCAGTATTTT.

The chain couples TRBV12-3 or TRBV12-4 to TRBJ2-7; 8 bases agree with TRBD1. V dropped 6 bases and J dropped 1; count of bases not matched to a gene: 2. The CDR3 is 13 amino acids. The CDR3 bases are TGTGCCAGCAGGAGACAGGGGTCCTACGAGCAGTACTTC. It specifies CASRRQGSYEQYF.

The rearrangement uses TRBV19 and TRBJ2-2; unclear D gene. Between the trimmed V and J ends, which lost 4 bases and 6 bases, there was a span of 6 bases. CDR1 and CDR2 (germline): LNHDA, SQIVND (reference sequence). CDR3 size: 12 residues. The CDR3 reads CASSKPAGELFF. In DNA, the CDR3 is TGTGCCAGTAGTAAGCCGGCCGGGGAGCTGTTTTTT.